This T cell receptor beta chain emerged from a study of Tregs in tolerant kidney transplant recipients. Study-level background: Sorting of CD4+CD25+CD127- cells followed approximately three-day belatacept mixed lymphocyte reactions, sometimes with roughly five-day graft donor restimulation.

Method: immunoSEQ multiplex PCR; TCRdb's copy keeps in-frame clones and lacks some. Among tens of thousands of clones listed, just under 97% were seen once. From germline, CDR1 is SEHNR and CDR2 FQNEAQ (reference sequence). The CDR3 has 15 amino acids. With 5 bases clipped from V and 2 bases from J, the junction kept 6 bases outside the gene matches. General observations from the study: Few patients were studied, so findings need validation in larger groups. Tregs expanded with activated donor B cells seemed most donor-specific.

This clone was observed a single time. The antigen is unknown. Material: Tregs from blood cultured with allogeneic cells. The chain couples TRBV7-9 to TRBJ1-1; 9 bases align to TRBD1. This receptor was taken from a human donor in good health. In DNA, the CDR3 is TGTGCCAGCAGCCCGACAGGGGGTAGAAACACTGAAGCTTTCTTT. Protein sequence: CASSPTGGRNTEAFF.